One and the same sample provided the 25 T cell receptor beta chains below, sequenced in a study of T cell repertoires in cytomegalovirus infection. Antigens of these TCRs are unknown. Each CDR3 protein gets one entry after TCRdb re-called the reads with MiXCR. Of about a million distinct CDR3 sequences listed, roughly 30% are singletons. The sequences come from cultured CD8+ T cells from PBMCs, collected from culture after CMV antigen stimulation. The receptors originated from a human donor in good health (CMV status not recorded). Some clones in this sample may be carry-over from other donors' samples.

DNA for the CDR3: TGCGCCAGCAGTAGAGCGACAGGAAAGTATGGCTACACCTTC. Encoded protein: CASSRATGKYGYTF. V gene TRBV5-1 combines with J gene TRBJ1-2; D perhaps matches TRBD1 (6 bases). CDR1 is SGHRS and CDR2 is YFSETQ in the germline V gene. V shed 5 bases and J shed 5 bases, with 16 bases lying between them. This CDR3 spans 14 amino acids.

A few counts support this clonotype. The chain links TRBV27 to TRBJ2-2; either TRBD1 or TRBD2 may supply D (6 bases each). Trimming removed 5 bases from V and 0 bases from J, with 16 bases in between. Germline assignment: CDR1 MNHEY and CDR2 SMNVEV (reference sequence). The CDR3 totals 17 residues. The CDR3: CASSHPTGLTNTGELFF. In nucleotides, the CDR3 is TGTGCCAGCAGTCATCCGACAGGACTAACGAACACCGGGGAGCTGTTTTTT.

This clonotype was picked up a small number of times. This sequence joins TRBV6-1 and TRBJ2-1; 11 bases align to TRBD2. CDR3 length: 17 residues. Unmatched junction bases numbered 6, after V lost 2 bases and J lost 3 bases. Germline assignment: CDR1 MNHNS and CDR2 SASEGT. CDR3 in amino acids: CASSEKGLAGYYNEQFF. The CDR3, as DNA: TGTGCCAGCAGTGAAAAAGGACTAGCGGGCTACTACAATGAGCAGTTCTTC.

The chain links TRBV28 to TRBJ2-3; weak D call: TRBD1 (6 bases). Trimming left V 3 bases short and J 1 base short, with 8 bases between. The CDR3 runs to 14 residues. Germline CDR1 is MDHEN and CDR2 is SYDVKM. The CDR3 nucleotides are TGTGCCAGCAGTTTTGACAGGCGCACAGATACGCAGTATTTT. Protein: CASSFDRRTDTQYF. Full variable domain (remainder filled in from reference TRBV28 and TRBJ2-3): DVKVTQSSRYLVKRTGEKVFLECVQDMDHENMFWYRQDPGLGLRLIYFSYDVKMKEKGDIPEGYSVSREKKERFSLILESASTNQTSMYLCASSFDRRTDTQYFGPGTRLTVL.

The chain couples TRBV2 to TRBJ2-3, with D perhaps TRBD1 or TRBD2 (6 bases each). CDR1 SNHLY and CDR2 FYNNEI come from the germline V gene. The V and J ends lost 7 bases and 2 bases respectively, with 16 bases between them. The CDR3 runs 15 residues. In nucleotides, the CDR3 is TGTGCCAGCATCGAAGGGGGGCGATACACAGATACGCAGTATTTT. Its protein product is CASIEGGRYTDTQYF.

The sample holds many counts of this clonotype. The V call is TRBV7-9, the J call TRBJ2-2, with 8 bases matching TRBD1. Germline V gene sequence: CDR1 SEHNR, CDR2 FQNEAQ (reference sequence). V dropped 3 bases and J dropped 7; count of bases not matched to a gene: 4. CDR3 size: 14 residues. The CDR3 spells CASSLDRDGGELFF. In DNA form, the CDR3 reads TGTGCCAGCAGCTTGGACAGGGACGGCGGGGAGCTGTTTTTT. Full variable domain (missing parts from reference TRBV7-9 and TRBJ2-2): DTGVSQNPRHKITKRGQNVTFRCDPISEHNRLYWYRQTLGQGPEFLTYFQNEAQLEKSRLLSDRFSAERPKGSFSTLEIQRTEQGDSAMYLCASSLDRDGGELFFGEGSRLTVL.

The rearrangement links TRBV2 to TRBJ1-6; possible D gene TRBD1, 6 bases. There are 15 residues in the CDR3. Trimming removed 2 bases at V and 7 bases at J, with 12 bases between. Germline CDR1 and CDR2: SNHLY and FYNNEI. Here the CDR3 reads CASSEFKTGNSPLHF. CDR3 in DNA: TGTGCCAGCAGTGAATTTAAAACAGGGAATTCACCCCTCCACTTT.

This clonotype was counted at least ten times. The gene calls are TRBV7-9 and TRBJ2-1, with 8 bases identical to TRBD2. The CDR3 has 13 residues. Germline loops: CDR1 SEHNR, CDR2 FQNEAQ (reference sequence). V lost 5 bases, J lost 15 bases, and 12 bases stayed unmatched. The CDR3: CASSLVSGAAPFF. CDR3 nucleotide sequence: TGTGCCAGCAGCCTCGTTAGCGGGGCGGCCCCGTTCTTC.

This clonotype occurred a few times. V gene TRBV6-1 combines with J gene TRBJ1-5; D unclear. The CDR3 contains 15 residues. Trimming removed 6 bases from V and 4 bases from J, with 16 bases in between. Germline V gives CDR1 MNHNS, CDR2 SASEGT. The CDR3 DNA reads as TGTGCCAGCAGCCAGGCCTCAGTTTGGAATCAGCCCCAGCATTTT. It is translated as CASSQASVWNQPQHF.

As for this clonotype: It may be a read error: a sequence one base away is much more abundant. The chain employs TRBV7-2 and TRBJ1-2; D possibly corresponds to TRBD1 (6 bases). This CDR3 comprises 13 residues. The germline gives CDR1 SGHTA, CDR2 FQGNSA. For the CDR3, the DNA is TGTGCCAACAGCAGGACAGAGGACTATGGCTACACCTTC. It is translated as CANSRTEDYGYTF.

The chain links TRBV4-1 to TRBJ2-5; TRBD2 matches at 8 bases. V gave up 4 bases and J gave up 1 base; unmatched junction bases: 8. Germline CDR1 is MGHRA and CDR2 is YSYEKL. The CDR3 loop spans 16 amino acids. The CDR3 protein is CASSLRNGGAQETQYF. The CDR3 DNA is TGCGCCAGCAGCCTTCGAAACGGGGGGGCCCAAGAGACCCAGTACTTC.

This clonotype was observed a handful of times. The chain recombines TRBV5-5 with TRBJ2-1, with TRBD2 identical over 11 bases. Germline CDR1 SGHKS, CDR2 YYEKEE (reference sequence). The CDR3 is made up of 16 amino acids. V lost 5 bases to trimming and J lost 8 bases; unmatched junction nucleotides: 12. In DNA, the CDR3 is TGTGCCAGCAGGTTAACTAGCGGGGGCCCTCCCGATGAGCAGTTCTTC. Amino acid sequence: CASRLTSGGPPDEQFF.

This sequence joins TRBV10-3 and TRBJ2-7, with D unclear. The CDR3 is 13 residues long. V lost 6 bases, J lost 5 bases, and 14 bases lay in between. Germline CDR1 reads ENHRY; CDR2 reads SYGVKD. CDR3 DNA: TGTGCCATCAGGAAGGACGCATCCAACGAGCAGTACTTC. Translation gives CAIRKDASNEQYF.

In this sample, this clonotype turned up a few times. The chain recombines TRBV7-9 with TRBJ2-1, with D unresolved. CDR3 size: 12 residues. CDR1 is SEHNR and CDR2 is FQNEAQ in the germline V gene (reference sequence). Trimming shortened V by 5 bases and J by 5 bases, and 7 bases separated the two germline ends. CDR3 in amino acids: CASSHSDNEQFF. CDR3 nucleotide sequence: TGTGCCAGCAGCCACAGTGACAATGAGCAGTTCTTC.

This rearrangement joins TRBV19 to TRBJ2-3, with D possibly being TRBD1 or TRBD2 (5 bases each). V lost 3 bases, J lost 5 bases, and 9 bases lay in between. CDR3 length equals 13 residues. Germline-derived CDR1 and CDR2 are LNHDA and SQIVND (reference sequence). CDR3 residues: CASSMRDGDTQYF. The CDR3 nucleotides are TGTGCCAGTAGTATGAGGGACGGAGATACGCAGTATTTT. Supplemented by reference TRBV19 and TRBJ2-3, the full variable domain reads DGGITQSPKYLFRKEGQNVTLSCEQNLNHDAMYWYRQDPGQGLRLIYYSQIVNDFQKGDIAEGYSVSREKKESFPLTVTSAQKNPTAFYLCASSMRDGDTQYFGPGTRLTVL.

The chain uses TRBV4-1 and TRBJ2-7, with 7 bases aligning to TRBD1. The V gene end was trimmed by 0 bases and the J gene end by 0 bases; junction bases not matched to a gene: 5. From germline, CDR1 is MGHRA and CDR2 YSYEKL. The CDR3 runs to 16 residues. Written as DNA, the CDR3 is TGCGCCAGCAGCCAAGACCCGACAGGGTACTCCTACGAGCAGTACTTC. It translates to CASSQDPTGYSYEQYF.

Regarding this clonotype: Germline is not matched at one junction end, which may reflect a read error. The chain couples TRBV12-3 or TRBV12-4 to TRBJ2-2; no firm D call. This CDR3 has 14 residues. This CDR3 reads CANSFFENTGELFF. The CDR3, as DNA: TGTGCCAACAGTTTTTTCGAGAACACCGGGGAGCTGTTTTTT.

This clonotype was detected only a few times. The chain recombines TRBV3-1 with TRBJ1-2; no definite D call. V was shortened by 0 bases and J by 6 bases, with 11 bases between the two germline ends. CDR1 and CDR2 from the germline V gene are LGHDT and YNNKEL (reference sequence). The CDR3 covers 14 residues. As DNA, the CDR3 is TGTGCCAGCAGCCAAGACGAGGGAGTGCATGGCTACACCTTC. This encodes CASSQDEGVHGYTF. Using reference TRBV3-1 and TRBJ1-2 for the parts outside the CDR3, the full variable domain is DTAVSQTPKYLVTQMGNDKSIKCEQNLGHDTMYWYKQDSKKFLKIMFSYNNKELIINETVPNRFSPKSPDKAHLNLHINSLELGDSAVYFCASSQDEGVHGYTFGSGTRLTVV.

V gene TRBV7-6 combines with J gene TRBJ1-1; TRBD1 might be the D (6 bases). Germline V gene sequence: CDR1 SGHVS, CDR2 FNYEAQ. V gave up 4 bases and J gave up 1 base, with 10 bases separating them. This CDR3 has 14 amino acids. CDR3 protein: CASSWGGKNTEAFF. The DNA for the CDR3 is TGTGCCAGCAGCTGGGGGGGCAAGAACACTGAAGCTTTCTTT. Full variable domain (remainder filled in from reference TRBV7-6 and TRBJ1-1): GAGVSQSPRYKVTKRGQDVALRCDPISGHVSLYWYRQALGQGPEFLTYFNYEAQQDKSGLPNDRFSAERPEGSISTLTIQRTEQRDSAMYRCASSWGGKNTEAFFGQGTRLTVV.

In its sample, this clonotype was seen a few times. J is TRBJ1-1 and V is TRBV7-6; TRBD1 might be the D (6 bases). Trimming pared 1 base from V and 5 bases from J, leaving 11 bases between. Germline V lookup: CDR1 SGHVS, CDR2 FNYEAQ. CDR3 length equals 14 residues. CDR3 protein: CASSLGGLETEAFF. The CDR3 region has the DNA TGTGCCAGCAGCTTAGGGGGGCTAGAAACTGAAGCTTTCTTT.

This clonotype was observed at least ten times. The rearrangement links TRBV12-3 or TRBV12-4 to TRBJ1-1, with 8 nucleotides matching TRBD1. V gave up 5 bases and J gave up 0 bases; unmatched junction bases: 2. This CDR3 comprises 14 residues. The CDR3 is CASSRTGLNTEAFF. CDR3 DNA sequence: TGTGCCAGCAGTCGGACAGGGTTGAACACTGAAGCTTTCTTT.

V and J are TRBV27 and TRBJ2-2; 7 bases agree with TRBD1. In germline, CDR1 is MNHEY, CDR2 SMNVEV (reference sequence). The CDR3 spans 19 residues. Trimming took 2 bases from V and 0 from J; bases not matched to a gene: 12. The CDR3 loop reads CASSLGPVPGQSNTGELFF. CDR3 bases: TGTGCCAGCAGTTTAGGTCCCGTCCCGGGACAGTCGAACACCGGGGAGCTGTTTTTT.

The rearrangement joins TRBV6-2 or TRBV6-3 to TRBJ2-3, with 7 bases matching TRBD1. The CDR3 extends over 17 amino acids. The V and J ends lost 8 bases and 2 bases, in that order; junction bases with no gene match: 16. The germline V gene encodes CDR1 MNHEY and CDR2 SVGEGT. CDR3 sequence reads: CASGNPGTEPFTDTQYF. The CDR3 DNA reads TGTGCCAGCGGGAACCCCGGGACAGAGCCCTTCACAGATACGCAGTATTTT.

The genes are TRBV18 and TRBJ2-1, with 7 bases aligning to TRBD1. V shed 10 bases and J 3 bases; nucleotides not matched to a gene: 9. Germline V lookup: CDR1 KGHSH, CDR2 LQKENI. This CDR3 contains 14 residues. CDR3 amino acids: CATKSGTDYNEQFF. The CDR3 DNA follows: TGTGCCACTAAGAGTGGGACAGACTACAATGAGCAGTTCTTC. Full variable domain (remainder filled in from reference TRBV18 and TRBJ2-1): NAGVMQNPRHLVRRRGQEARLRCSPMKGHSHVYWYRQLPEEGLKFMVYLQKENIIDESGMPKERFSAEFPKEGPSILRIQQVVRGDSAAYFCATKSGTDYNEQFFGPGTRLTVL.

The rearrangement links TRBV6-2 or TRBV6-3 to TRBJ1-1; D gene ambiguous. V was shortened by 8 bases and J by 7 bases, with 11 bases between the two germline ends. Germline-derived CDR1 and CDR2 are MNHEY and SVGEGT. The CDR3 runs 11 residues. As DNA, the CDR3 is TGTGCCAGCCAAAGGACGAATGAAGCTTTCTTT. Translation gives CASQRTNEAFF.